The 24 T cell receptor beta chains listed next were all sequenced from one sample in a study of T cells in women clearing cervical HPV infection. TCRdb keeps only in-frame clones here, not all; method: immunoSEQ multiplex PCR. This table lists some 30,000 clones. The sequenced material came from blood buffy coat. These receptors came from a woman between 18 and 69 years old with a cervical HPV16 infection that either progressed to CIN3+ or cleared (not recorded which).

About this clone itself: The read falls 3 residues short of the CDR3 end, and the missing part is taken from the germline J gene. This chain joins TRBV2 and TRBJ2-2; 7 bases line up with TRBD1. The CDR3 contains 16 residues. Germline CDR1 SNHLY, CDR2 FYNNEI. The DNA read from the CDR3 is TGTGCCAGCAGTCAGCAACAGGGGACCGTTGTGTCACCG. As protein: CASSQQQGTVVSP. The whole CDR3 protein reads CASSQQQGTVVSPLFF.

On this clone itself: The read comes to an end 3 residues before the CDR3 does, leaving the germline J gene to fill in the end. This chain uses TRBV10-1 with TRBJ2-2; D tentatively reads TRBD1 or TRBD2 (6 bases each). The CDR3 has 17 amino acids. The V gene's germline CDR1 is WNHNN and CDR2 SYGVQD (reference sequence). CDR3 DNA, as far as it was read: TGCGCCAGCAGTGAAGGTGAAGGTAAACAGGGAGGAGAAAAG. As protein: CASSEGEGKQGGEK. The complete CDR3 protein is CASSEGEGKQGGEKLFF.

Of note for this clone: The read ends 3 residues shy of where the CDR3 ends; the end is completed using the germline J gene. The chain links TRBV7-8 to TRBJ1-2; TRBD1 matches 7 bases. CDR1 and CDR2 (germline): SGHVS, FQNEAQ. Germline trimming cut 1 base from V and 3 bases from J; bases unmatched to any gene: 11. The CDR3 sequence is 17 residues long. The CDR3 here is CASSLVSIGGADYGYTF. The sequenced part of the CDR3 DNA is TGTGCCAGCAGCTTAGTATCGATAGGGGGCGCGGACTATGGC.

About this clone itself: Coverage ceases 3 residues before the CDR3 finishes, and the germline J gene fills in the end. The chain links TRBV20-1 to TRBJ1-1; 7 bases fit TRBD1. CDR3 size: 13 residues. Unmatched junction bases numbered 12, after V lost 8 bases and J lost 6 bases. Per the germline V gene, CDR1 is DFQATT and CDR2 is SNEGSKA (reference sequence). The CDR3 loop is CSTPDRKVSEAFF. CDR3 DNA, as far as it was read: TGCAGTACCCCGGACAGGAAAGTTTCTGAA.

As for this clone: The read is 3 residues too short to cover the CDR3 end, so that end is filled in from the germline J gene. V gene TRBV5-1 combines with J gene TRBJ2-1, with 11 bases identical to TRBD2. The CDR3 has 16 amino acids. Germline CDR1 is SGHRS and CDR2 is YFSETQ. Losses at the gene ends were 2 bases for V and 4 bases for J; bases not matched to a gene: 5. The DNA read from the CDR3 is TGCGCCAGCAGCTTAACTAGCGGGGGCCTTTACAATGAG. As protein: CASSLTSGGLYNE. The full CDR3 reads CASSLTSGGLYNEQFF. Full variable domain (remainder filled in from reference TRBV5-1 and TRBJ2-1): KAGVTQTPRYLIKTRGQQVTLSCSPISGHRSVSWYQQTPGQGLQFLFEYFSETQRNKGNFPGRFSGRQFSNSRSEMNVSTLELGDSALYLCASSLTSGGLYNEQFFGPGTRLTVL.

A note on this clone: The read finishes 3 residues shy of the CDR3 end, and the germline J gene is used to complete it. The gene calls are TRBV7-9 and TRBJ2-7; D not certain. Germline assignment: CDR1 SEHNR and CDR2 FQNEAQ (reference sequence). The CDR3 is 13 amino acids. Trimming removed 1 base at V and 2 bases at J, with 6 bases between. The CDR3 loop reads CASSLEAPYEQYF. The CDR3 DNA, read in part, is TGTGCCAGCAGCTTAGAAGCACCCTACGAG. Combining the CDR3 with reference TRBV7-9 and TRBJ2-7 gives the whole variable domain DTGVSQNPRHKITKRGQNVTFRCDPISEHNRLYWYRQTLGQGPEFLTYFQNEAQLEKSRLLSDRFSAERPKGSFSTLEIQRTEQGDSAMYLCASSLEAPYEQYFGPGTRLTVT.

Concerning this clone: With the read ending 3 residues before the CDR3 end, the germline J gene is used to fill in that end. This rearrangement joins TRBV5-1 to TRBJ2-5, with 9 bases identical to TRBD1. Germline trimming cut 4 bases from V and 4 bases from J; bases unmatched to any gene: 5. CDR1 and CDR2 from the germline V gene are SGHRS and YFSETQ. This CDR3 contains 14 residues. The CDR3 here is CASSEGQGAETQYF. The sequenced CDR3 bases are TGCGCCAGCAGCGAGGGACAGGGCGCAGAGACC.

As regards this clone: The read ends 3 residues shy of where the CDR3 ends; the end is completed using the germline J gene. The V gene is TRBV18, the J gene TRBJ1-2; tentatively, D is TRBD1 (6 bases). V shed 2 bases and J shed 6 bases, with 13 bases lying between them. CDR1 is KGHSH and CDR2 is LQKENI in the germline V gene. CDR3 length equals 14 residues. The sequenced part of the CDR3 DNA is TGTGCCAGCTCACCAGACGACAGGAGGAATGGC. It yields the protein CASSPDDRRNG. The entire CDR3 sequence reads CASSPDDRRNGYTF.

CDR3 sequence reads: CASSSPGQGAHEQFF. The sequenced part of the CDR3 DNA is TGTGCCAGCAGCTCCCCGGGACAGGGGGCTCATGAG. The chain carries TRBV5-4 and TRBJ2-1; 12 positions agree with TRBD1. The CDR3 goes on 3 residues after the read ends, and that part is filled in from the germline J gene. The CDR3 is made up of 15 amino acids. CDR1 is SGHNT, CDR2 YYREEE, per germline (reference sequence). Germline trimming cut 3 bases from V and 8 bases from J; bases unmatched to any gene: 6.

Comments on this clone: The read falls 3 residues short of the CDR3 end, and the missing part is taken from the germline J gene. The gene calls are TRBV10-3 and TRBJ2-5; D is unresolved. Germline V gene data show CDR1 as ENHRY and CDR2 as SYGVKD. V lost 4 bases to trimming and J lost 1 base, with 13 bases between them. The CDR3 is 15 residues long. The covered CDR3 bases are TGTGCCATCAGTGGATCGGCCCCGGGCCAAGAGACC. Protein product: CAISGSAPGQET. The full CDR3 protein is CAISGSAPGQETQYF.

On this clone: With the read ending 3 residues before the CDR3 end, the germline J gene is used to fill in that end. V usage is TRBV20-1 and J usage is TRBJ2-5; 11 bases align to TRBD2. With 1 base clipped from V and 5 bases from J, the junction kept 9 bases outside the gene matches. Germline V gene data show CDR1 as DFQATT and CDR2 as SNEGSKA (reference sequence). CDR3 size: 16 residues. The CDR3 sequence: CSARVGSSGGLETQYF. The DNA read from the CDR3 is TGCAGTGCTAGAGTGGGTTCTAGCGGGGGGCTGGAGACC.

A word on this clone: The CDR3 goes on 3 residues after the read ends, and that part is filled in from the germline J gene. V is TRBV12-5 and J is TRBJ1-5; 9 bases fit TRBD1. The CDR3 contains 19 residues. Looked up from germline, CDR1 is LGHNT and CDR2 is FRNRAP. Trimming cost V 0 bases and J 1 base; bases outside gene matches: 10. The CDR3 sequence: CASGLVGTGPGESNQPQHF. CDR3 bases read: TGTGCTAGTGGTTTGGTGGGGACAGGGCCGGGGGAGAGCAATCAGCCC.

For this clone: Sequencing ends 3 residues short of the CDR3 end; the germline J gene provides the rest. V gene TRBV5-4 combines with J gene TRBJ2-4, with a weak D call TRBD1 (5 bases). V lost 0 bases and J lost 2, with 6 bases in between. This CDR3 has 14 amino acids. Germline V lookup: CDR1 SGHNT, CDR2 YYREEE (reference sequence). CDR3 bases read: TGTGCCAGCAGCTTGGAGGGGACCAAAAACATT. It encodes CASSLEGTKNI. The full CDR3 is CASSLEGTKNIQYF.

In the case of this clone: The CDR3 end falls 3 residues outside the read, so it is completed with the germline J gene. The rearrangement uses TRBV6-1 and TRBJ1-4; D is perhaps TRBD1 (5 bases). Germline V gene lookup returns CDR1 MNHNS and CDR2 SASEGT. There are 13 residues in the CDR3. The CDR3 here is CASSGTRISPLFF. Partial CDR3 DNA: TGTGCCAGCAGTGGGACACGGATTTCACCA.

A remark on this clone: Read sequence stops 3 residues before the CDR3 end, and the germline J gene provides the missing end. The chain joins TRBV5-1 to TRBJ2-7; 7 bases align to TRBD1. Germline-derived CDR1 and CDR2 are SGHRS and YFSETQ. The CDR3 runs 15 residues. The V gene end was trimmed by 4 bases and the J gene end by 3 bases; junction bases not matched to a gene: 10. The part of the CDR3 DNA that was read is TGCGCCAGCAGCCCGGGACAGATAACAAACTACGAG. This codes for CASSPGQITNYE. The full CDR3 protein reads CASSPGQITNYEQYF.

CDR3 bases read: TGCGCCAGCAGCGGAGGGACAGGGGAAGGAGAGACC. This translates into CASSGGTGEGET. In full, the CDR3 reads CASSGGTGEGETQYF. The chain combines TRBV5-1 with TRBJ2-5; TRBD1 matches at 10 bases. The read is 3 residues too short to cover the CDR3 end, so that end is filled in from the germline J gene. The CDR3 is made up of 15 amino acids. With V trimmed by 4 bases and J by 4 bases, 7 bases remained unmatched. Germline values: CDR1 SGHRS, CDR2 YFSETQ.

Note on this clone: The CDR3 goes on 3 residues after the read ends, and that part is filled in from the germline J gene. The chain employs TRBV7-8 and TRBJ2-4, with 9 bases identical to TRBD2. This CDR3 is built from 16 residues. Losses at the gene ends were 5 bases for V and 8 bases for J; bases not matched to a gene: 13. In germline, CDR1 is SGHVS, CDR2 FQNEAQ. The CDR3 protein is CASSRGGGRVLDIQYF. CDR3 bases read: TGTGCCAGCAGCCGCGGGGGGGGGAGGGTTTTGGACATT.

Details on this clone: Read coverage stops 3 residues before the CDR3 terminus; the germline J gene supplies the remainder. This rearrangement joins TRBV2 to TRBJ2-3; 7 nucleotides line up with TRBD1. There are 13 residues in the CDR3. Germline V CDR1 and CDR2: SNHLY, FYNNEI. This chain's CDR3 is CASSGDSGQPQYF. The sequenced CDR3 bases are TGTGCCAGCAGTGGGGACAGCGGCCAGCCG.

In regard to this clone: The read is 3 residues too short to cover the CDR3 end, so that end is filled in from the germline J gene. V is TRBV30 and J is TRBJ2-5; D call uncertain. CDR3 length: 13 residues. V lost 2 bases, J lost 3 bases, and 10 bases lay in between. In germline, CDR1 is GTSNPN, CDR2 SVGIG (reference sequence). The CDR3 protein is CAWSLVSEETQYF. The sequenced part of the CDR3 DNA is TGTGCCTGGAGTCTAGTATCCGAAGAGACC.

In regard to this clone: Read sequence stops 3 residues before the CDR3 end, and the germline J gene provides the missing end. This chain joins TRBV2 and TRBJ2-1, with 10 positions matching TRBD1. The V gene's germline CDR1 is SNHLY and CDR2 FYNNEI. The CDR3 spans 15 residues. Losses at the gene ends were 6 bases for V and 3 bases for J; bases not matched to a gene: 5. CDR3 protein: CASRGRTGGYNEQFF. The covered CDR3 bases are TGTGCCAGCAGGGGCCGGACAGGGGGCTACAATGAG. Looking up the rest from reference TRBV2 and TRBJ2-1 gives the full variable domain: EPEVTQTPSHQVTQMGQEVILRCVPISNHLYFYWYRQILGQKVEFLVSFYNNEISEKSEIFDDQFSVERPDGSNFTLKIRSTKLEDSAMYFCASRGRTGGYNEQFFGPGTRLTVL.

Note on this clone: Coverage ceases 3 residues before the CDR3 finishes, and the germline J gene fills in the end. The rearrangement joins TRBV18 to TRBJ2-7; D may be TRBD1 (6 bases). V lost 3 bases and J 3 bases, leaving 12 bases between the germline ends. The germline CDR1 and CDR2 sequences are KGHSH and LQKENI. CDR3 length equals 14 residues. Incomplete CDR3 DNA: TGTGCCAGCTCACCTCCAGGGGTTGTCTACGAG. It codes for CASSPPGVVYE. The entire CDR3 protein is CASSPPGVVYEQYF.

A note on this clone: The read terminates 3 residues before the CDR3 end, so the remaining end is supplied by the germline J gene. This chain connects TRBV11-2 to TRBJ2-2; D might be TRBD2 (5 bases). Trimming left V 3 bases short and J 5 bases short, with 13 bases between. This CDR3 comprises 15 residues. Germline V gives CDR1 SGHAT, CDR2 FQNNGV. The DNA read from the CDR3 is TGTGCCAGCAGCTTGAACGGAAGAGGGACCGGGGAG. This codes for CASSLNGRGTGE. The full-length CDR3 reads as CASSLNGRGTGELFF.

Worth noting for this clone: The read gets to within 3 residues of the CDR3 end, and the germline J gene fills in the rest. The rearrangement links TRBV9 to TRBJ1-4, with 7 bases lining up with TRBD1. Germline-derived CDR1 and CDR2 are SGDLS and YYNGEE. This CDR3 contains 15 residues. Trimming removed 3 bases from V and 4 bases from J; junction bases left unmatched: 6. The CDR3 bases that were read are TGTGCCAGCAGCGCCAGGGACAGAGATAATGAAAAA. It codes for CASSARDRDNEK. From start to end, the CDR3 is CASSARDRDNEKLFF.

Regarding this clone: The CDR3 goes on 3 residues after the read ends, and that part is filled in from the germline J gene. The V call is TRBV18, the J call TRBJ2-2; 10 bases agree with TRBD1. In germline, CDR1 is KGHSH, CDR2 LQKENI. The CDR3 has 16 residues. CDR3 region: CASSDRGQATNEKLFF. The sequenced part of the CDR3 DNA is TGTGCCAGCTCCGACAGGGGGCAAGCAACTAATGAAAAG.